The rows below give T cell receptor beta chains drawn from one sample of a study of PD-L1 blockade in urothelial cancer. Method: immunoSEQ multiplex PCR; TCRdb's copy keeps in-frame clones and lacks some. The sample carries about 50,000 clones, around 85% recorded once. The sequenced sample was PBMCs, obtained around atezolizumab (anti-PD-L1) treatment. The origin of the receptors is a woman aged 60-70 years with urothelial cancer. The CDR3 runs from the conserved cysteine through the conserved F or W. D genes are given only for firm matches. Clone size is not always given. Where it is, it says once, few, many or a class for expanded clones.

d_call,j_call,v_call,cdr3_length,clone_size,cdr3_nt,cdr3_aa
.,TRBJ2-7,TRBV6-1,17,.,TGTGCCAGCAGTGGATTAACAGGGCGCCTACCGAGCTACGAGCAGTACTTC,CASSGLTGRLPSYEQYF
.,TRBJ2-3,TRBV7-8,14,.,TGTGCCAGCAGCTTAGACAGCCCTACAGATACGCAGTATTTT,CASSLDSPTDTQYF
.,TRBJ1-5,TRBV4-1,16,.,TGCGCCAGCAGCCAAGATCGCGGGGTTAGCAATCAGCCCCAGCATTTT,CASSQDRGVSNQPQHF
.,TRBJ2-3,TRBV5-1,13,.,TGCGCCAGCTGGGACTTAAGCACAGATACGCAGTATTTT,CASWDLSTDTQYF
.,TRBJ1-1,TRBV18,14,once,TGTGCCAGCTCACCACCGACAGGGAACACTGAAGCTTTCTTT,CASSPPTGNTEAFF
TRBD2,TRBJ2-7,TRBV6-5,13,.,TGTGCCAGCAGTTACTTGCGGGAGTACGAGCAGTACTTC,CASSYLREYEQYF
TRBD2,TRBJ2-3,TRBV4-3,14,.,TGCGCCAGCAGCCAGGGAGGGCCGACAGATACGCAGTATTTT,CASSQGGPTDTQYF
.,TRBJ1-3,TRBV7-8,15,.,TGTGCCAGCACCGAGGGTTTTGGCTCTGGAAACACCATATATTTT,CASTEGFGSGNTIYF
.,TRBJ1-2,TRBV2,14,.,TGTGCCAGCAGTGCAGGCAGGGTTAACTATGGCTACACCTTC,CASSAGRVNYGYTF
.,TRBJ2-7,TRBV11-2,15,.,TGTGCCAGCAGCACACCAGACTTGGCCTTCTACGAGCAGTACTTC,CASSTPDLAFYEQYF
.,TRBJ2-2,TRBV11-2,16,.,TGTGCCAGCAGCTTAGATTGGAGCGGTAACACCGGGGAGCTGTTTTTT,CASSLDWSGNTGELFF
.,TRBJ1-2,TRBV15,14,.,TGTGCCACCCGACCTCGGGGGACTAACTATGGCTACACCTTC,CATRPRGTNYGYTF
TRBD2,TRBJ2-3,TRBV15,15,.,TGTGCCACCAGCCCGGGGGGGCCGGGCACAGATACGCAGTATTTT,CATSPGGPGTDTQYF
.,TRBJ2-7,TRBV28,12,.,TGTGCCAGCAGCCCCGGGTTTTACGAGCAGTACTTC,CASSPGFYEQYF